This is a list of T cell receptor beta chains from one sample in a study of blood T cell repertoires in COVID-19. The data were produced by immunoSEQ multiplex PCR, yet TCRdb's version contains in-frame clones alone and is incomplete. The sample lists 400,000 to 450,000 clones, about 88% occurring once. The sequencing input was peripheral blood. The receptor set was obtained from a woman between 40 and 50 years old with COVID-19, enrolled during active disease. Both conserved end residues are part of each CDR3. The D gene is left open where the match is weak. Some rows mark clone size as missing; the rest say once, few, many or name a class of expanded clone.

clone_size	d_call	cdr3_length	j_call	v_call	cdr3_aa	cdr3_nt
NA	TRBD1	13	TRBJ1-1	TRBV7-3	CASSLSQTGRAFF	TGTGCCAGCAGCTTATCTCAGACAGGGAGAGCTTTCTTT
NA	NA	14	TRBJ2-2	TRBV6-2/TRBV6-3	CASSYAANTGELFF	TGTGCCAGCAGTTACGCAGCGAACACCGGGGAGCTGTTTTTT
NA	NA	15	TRBJ1-3	TRBV28	CASSLGHPSGNTIYF	TGTGCCAGCAGTTTGGGACACCCGTCTGGAAACACCATATATTTT
once	NA	16	TRBJ2-7	TRBV7-2	CASSLEPSAFSYEQYF	TGTGCCAGCAGCTTAGAACCTAGCGCTTTTTCCTACGAGCAGTACTTC
NA	NA	13	TRBJ1-2	TRBV9	CASSDRRGGGYTF	TGTGCCAGCAGCGACCGGAGAGGAGGGGGCTACACCTTC
few	TRBD1	20	TRBJ1-5	TRBV6-2/TRBV6-3	CASSYYPGTGMDHSNQPQHF	TGTGCCAGCAGTTACTATCCAGGGACAGGTATGGACCATAGCAATCAGCCCCAGCATTTT
NA	NA	16	TRBJ1-5	TRBV19	CASIQYGGFGDQPQHF	TGTGCCAGTATCCAATACGGGGGTTTCGGCGATCAGCCCCAGCATTTT
NA	TRBD1	12	TRBJ2-1	TRBV6-5	CASSATGGEQFF	TGTGCCAGCAGCGCTACAGGGGGTGAGCAGTTCTTC
NA	NA	13	TRBJ1-5	TRBV6-5	CASSIIVGQPQHF	TGTGCCAGCAGTATTATAGTCGGTCAGCCCCAGCATTTT
NA	TRBD2	14	TRBJ2-2	TRBV19	CASDGTRGTGELFF	TGTGCCAGTGACGGGACTAGGGGCACCGGGGAGCTGTTTTTT
NA	TRBD2	15	TRBJ2-3	TRBV7-9	CASSSSGRGPDTQYF	TGTGCCAGCAGCAGTAGCGGGAGGGGGCCAGATACGCAGTATTTT
NA	NA	16	TRBJ2-6	TRBV6-5	CASSFVQSSGANVLTF	TGTGCCAGCAGTTTCGTACAGAGCTCTGGGGCCAACGTCCTGACTTTC
once	TRBD1	14	TRBJ2-3	TRBV7-3	CASSPQRGQGTQYF	TGTGCCAGCAGCCCCCAGAGGGGGCAGGGTACGCAGTATTTT
NA	TRBD2	15	TRBJ2-1	TRBV13	CAAGSRLGGHNEQFF	TGTGCAGCGGGGTCTCGACTAGGAGGGCACAATGAGCAGTTCTTC
NA	NA	12	TRBJ1-1	TRBV28	CASSSWTFRAFF	TGTGCCAGCAGTTCGTGGACATTTCGAGCTTTCTTT
NA	TRBD1	17	TRBJ1-4	TRBV4-3	CASSPPPVGQGNEKLFF	TGCGCCAGCAGCCCACCCCCCGTTGGACAGGGGAATGAAAAACTGTTTTTT
NA	TRBD1	17	TRBJ1-2	TRBV25-1	CASSAEYRDSTSYGYTF	TGTGCCAGCAGTGCTGAATATAGGGACAGCACCAGCTATGGCTACACCTTC
NA	NA	13	TRBJ1-1	TRBV7-3	CASSLKGDTEAFF	TGTGCCAGCAGCTTAAAAGGGGACACTGAAGCTTTCTTT
NA	NA	11	TRBJ1-1	TRBV19	CASRRSAEAFF	TGTGCCAGTAGGCGTTCGGCTGAAGCTTTCTTT
NA	NA	14	TRBJ1-1	TRBV7-9	CASSAATGNTEAFF	TGTGCCAGCAGCGCGGCGACAGGGAACACTGAAGCTTTCTTT
NA	TRBD1	15	TRBJ2-7	TRBV5-4	CASSWDRGPSYEQYF	TGTGCCAGCAGCTGGGACAGGGGTCCCTCCTACGAGCAGTACTTC
NA	NA	14	TRBJ2-5	TRBV5-6	CASSLRGIGETQYF	TGTGCCAGCAGCTTGAGGGGGATAGGAGAGACCCAGTACTTC
once	TRBD1	14	TRBJ1-2	TRBV19	CASIPGQRSYGYTF	TGTGCCAGTATCCCGGGACAGCGATCCTATGGCTACACCTTC
NA	TRBD2	15	TRBJ2-7	TRBV6-5	CASRITSGDSYEQYF	TGTGCCAGCAGAATAACTAGCGGAGATTCCTACGAGCAGTACTTC
NA	TRBD2	16	TRBJ2-1	TRBV2	CASTRSGTSGYNEQFF	TGTGCCAGCACCCGGTCCGGGACTAGCGGCTACAATGAGCAGTTCTTC
NA	TRBD2	22	TRBJ2-4	TRBV28	CASTIGTSGSSWKELAKNIQYF	TGTGCCAGCACCATAGGGACTAGCGGGAGCTCGTGGAAGGAACTAGCCAAAAACATTCAGTACTTC
NA	TRBD1	17	TRBJ2-3	TRBV24-1	CATSDSGQGARADTQYF	TGTGCCACCAGTGATTCCGGGCAGGGGGCGCGAGCAGATACGCAGTATTTT
NA	TRBD1	16	TRBJ1-4	TRBV5-1	CASSLATGGTSEKLFF	TGCGCCAGCAGCTTGGCGACAGGGGGAACCTCTGAAAAACTGTTTTTT
NA	NA	11	TRBJ2-5	TRBV5-4	CASSRGETQYF	TGTGCCAGCAGCCGCGGAGAGACCCAGTACTTC
NA	TRBD1	15	TRBJ1-5	TRBV5-6	CASSRGTGIYQPQHF	TGTGCCAGCAGCCGCGGGACAGGTATTTATCAGCCCCAGCATTTT
NA	TRBD1	16	TRBJ2-1	TRBV6-2/TRBV6-3	CASSLLGTGVGNEQFF	TGTGCCAGCAGTCTCCTCGGGACAGGGGTAGGGAATGAGCAGTTCTTC
few	NA	16	TRBJ2-2	TRBV19	CASSIDPPGYTGELFF	TGTGCCAGTAGTATCGACCCGCCAGGGTACACCGGGGAGCTGTTTTTT